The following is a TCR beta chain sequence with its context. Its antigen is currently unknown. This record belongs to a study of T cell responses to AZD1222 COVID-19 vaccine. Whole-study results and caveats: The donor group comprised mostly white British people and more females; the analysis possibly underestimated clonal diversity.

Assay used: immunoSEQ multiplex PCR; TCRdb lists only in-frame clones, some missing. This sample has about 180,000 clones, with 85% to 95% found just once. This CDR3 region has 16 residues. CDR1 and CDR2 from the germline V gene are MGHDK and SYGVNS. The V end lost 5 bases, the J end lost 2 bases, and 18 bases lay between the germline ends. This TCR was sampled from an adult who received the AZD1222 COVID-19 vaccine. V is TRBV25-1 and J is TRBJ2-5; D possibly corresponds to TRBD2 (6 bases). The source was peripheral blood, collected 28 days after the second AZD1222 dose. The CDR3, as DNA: TGTGCCAGCAGTTCAGGCGGGGCCCTTTCACAAGAGACCCAGTACTTC. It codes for CASSSGGALSQETQYF.